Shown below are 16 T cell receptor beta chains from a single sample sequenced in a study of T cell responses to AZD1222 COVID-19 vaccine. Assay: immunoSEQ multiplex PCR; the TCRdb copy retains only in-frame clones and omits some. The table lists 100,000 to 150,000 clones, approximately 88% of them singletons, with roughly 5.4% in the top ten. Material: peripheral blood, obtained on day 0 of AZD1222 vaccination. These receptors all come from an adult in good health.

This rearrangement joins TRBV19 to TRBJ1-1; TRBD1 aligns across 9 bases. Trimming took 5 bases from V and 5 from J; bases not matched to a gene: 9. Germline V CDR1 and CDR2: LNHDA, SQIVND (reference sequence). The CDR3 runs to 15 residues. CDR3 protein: CASSGGQGGWTEAFF. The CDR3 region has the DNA TGTGCCAGTAGTGGGGGACAGGGAGGCTGGACTGAAGCTTTCTTT.

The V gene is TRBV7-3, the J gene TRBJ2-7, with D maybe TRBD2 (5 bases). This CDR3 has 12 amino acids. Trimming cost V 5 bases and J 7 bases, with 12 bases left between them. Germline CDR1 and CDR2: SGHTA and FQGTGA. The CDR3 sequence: CASSPQTGEQYF. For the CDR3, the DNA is TGTGCCAGCAGCCCACAAACGGGGGAGCAGTACTTC. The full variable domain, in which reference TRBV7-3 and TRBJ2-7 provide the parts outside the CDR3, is GAGVSQTPSNKVTEKGKYVELRCDPISGHTALYWYRQSLGQGPEFLIYFQGTGAADDSGLPNDRFFAVRPEGSVSTLKIQRTERGDSAVYLCASSPQTGEQYFGPGTRLTVT.

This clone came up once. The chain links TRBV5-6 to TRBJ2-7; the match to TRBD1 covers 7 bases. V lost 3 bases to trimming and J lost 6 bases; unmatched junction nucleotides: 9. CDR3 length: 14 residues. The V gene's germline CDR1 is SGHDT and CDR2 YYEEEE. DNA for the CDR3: TGTGCCAGCAGCTGGTTGACAGGGCGATCCGAGCAGTACTTC. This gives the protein CASSWLTGRSEQYF.

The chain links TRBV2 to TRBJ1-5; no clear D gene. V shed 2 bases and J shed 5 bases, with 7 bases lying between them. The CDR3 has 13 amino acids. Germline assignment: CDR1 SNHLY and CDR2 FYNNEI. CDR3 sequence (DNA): TGTGCCAGCAGTGAAAGGCGGGATCAGCCCCAGCATTTT. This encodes CASSERRDQPQHF.

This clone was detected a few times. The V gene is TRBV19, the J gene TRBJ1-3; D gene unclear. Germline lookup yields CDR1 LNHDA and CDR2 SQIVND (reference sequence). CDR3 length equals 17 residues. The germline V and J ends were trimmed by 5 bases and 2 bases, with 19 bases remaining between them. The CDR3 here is CASSASGRLATGNTIYF. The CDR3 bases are TGTGCCAGTAGTGCCTCCGGACGCCTCGCCACTGGAAACACCATATATTTT.

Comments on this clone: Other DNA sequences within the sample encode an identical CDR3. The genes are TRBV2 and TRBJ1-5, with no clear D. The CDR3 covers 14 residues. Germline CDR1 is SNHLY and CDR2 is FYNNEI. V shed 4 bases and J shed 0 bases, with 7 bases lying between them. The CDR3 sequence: CASSVQYSNQPQHF. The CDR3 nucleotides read TGTGCCAGCAGTGTCCAGTATAGCAATCAGCCCCAGCATTTT.

The chain's CDR3 is CASSQARDEAFF. The CDR3 DNA reads TGCGCCAGCAGCCAAGCAAGGGATGAAGCTTTCTTT. The chain links TRBV4-1 to TRBJ1-1; no clear D. The CDR3 is made up of 12 amino acids. Trimming stripped 1 base from V and 7 bases from J, with 7 bases between. Looked up from germline, CDR1 is MGHRA and CDR2 is YSYEKL.

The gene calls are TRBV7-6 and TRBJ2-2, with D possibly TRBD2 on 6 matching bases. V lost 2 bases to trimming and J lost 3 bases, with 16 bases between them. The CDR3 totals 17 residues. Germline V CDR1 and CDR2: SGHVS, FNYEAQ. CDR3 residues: CASSLIPPGGDTGELFF. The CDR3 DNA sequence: TGTGCCAGCAGCTTAATCCCGCCGGGCGGGGACACCGGGGAGCTGTTTTTT.

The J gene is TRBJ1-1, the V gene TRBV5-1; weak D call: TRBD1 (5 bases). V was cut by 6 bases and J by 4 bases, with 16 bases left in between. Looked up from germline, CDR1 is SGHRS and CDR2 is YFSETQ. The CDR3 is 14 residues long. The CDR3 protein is CASTPDGGSTEAFF. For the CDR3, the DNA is TGCGCCAGCACTCCAGACGGGGGGAGCACTGAAGCTTTCTTT.

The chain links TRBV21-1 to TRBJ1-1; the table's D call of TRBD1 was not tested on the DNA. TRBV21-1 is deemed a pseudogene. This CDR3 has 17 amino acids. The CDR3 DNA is TGTGCCAGCACCCCCCCCCACAGGAAAGAATTGAACACTGAAGCTTTCTTT. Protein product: CASTPPHRKELNTEAFF.

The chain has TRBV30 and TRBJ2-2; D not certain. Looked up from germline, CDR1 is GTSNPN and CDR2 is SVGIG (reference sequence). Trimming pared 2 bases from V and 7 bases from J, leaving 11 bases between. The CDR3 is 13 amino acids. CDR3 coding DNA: TGTGCCTGGAGTTCGAACTCTGGCGGGGAGCTGTTTTTT. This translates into CAWSSNSGGELFF.

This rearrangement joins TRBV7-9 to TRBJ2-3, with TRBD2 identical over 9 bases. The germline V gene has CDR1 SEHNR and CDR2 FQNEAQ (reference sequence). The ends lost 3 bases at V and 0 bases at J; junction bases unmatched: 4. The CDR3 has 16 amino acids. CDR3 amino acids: CASSFLAGSSTDTQYF. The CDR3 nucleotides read TGTGCCAGCAGCTTCCTAGCGGGGTCAAGCACAGATACGCAGTATTTT.

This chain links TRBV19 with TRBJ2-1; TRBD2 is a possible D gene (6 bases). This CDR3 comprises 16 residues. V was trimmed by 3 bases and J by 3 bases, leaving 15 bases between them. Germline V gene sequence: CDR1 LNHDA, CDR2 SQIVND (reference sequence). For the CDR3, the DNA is TGTGCCAGTAGTATGGATCGAGGAGGGAACTACAATGAGCAGTTCTTC. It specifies CASSMDRGGNYNEQFF.

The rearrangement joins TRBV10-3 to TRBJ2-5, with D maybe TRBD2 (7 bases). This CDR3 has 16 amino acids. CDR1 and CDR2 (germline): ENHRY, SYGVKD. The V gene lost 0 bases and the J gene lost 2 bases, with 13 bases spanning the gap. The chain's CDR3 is CAISESRRGRQETQYF. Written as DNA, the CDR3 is TGTGCCATCAGTGAGTCGAGGCGGGGGCGTCAAGAGACCCAGTACTTC.

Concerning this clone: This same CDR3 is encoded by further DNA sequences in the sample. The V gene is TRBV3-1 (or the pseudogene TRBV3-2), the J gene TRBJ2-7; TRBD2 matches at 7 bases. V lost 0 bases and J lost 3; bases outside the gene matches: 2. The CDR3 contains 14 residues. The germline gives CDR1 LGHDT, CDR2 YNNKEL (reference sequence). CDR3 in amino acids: CASSQDGGGYEQYF. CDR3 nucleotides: TGTGCCAGCAGCCAAGATGGGGGGGGCTACGAGCAGTACTTC.

As DNA, the CDR3 is TGTGCCAGCGGTCGACAGGGAATCACTGAAGCTTTCTTT. Residues: CASGRQGITEAFF. The chain joins TRBV6-5 to TRBJ1-1; 7 bases are a match to TRBD1. With V trimmed by 8 bases and J by 4 bases, 7 bases remained unmatched. Germline CDR1 MNHEY, CDR2 SVGAGI. This CDR3 contains 13 residues.